This passage covers 19 T cell receptor beta chains from one sample sequenced in a study of graft-versus-host responses after intestinal transplantation. Produced via immunoSEQ multiplex PCR; TCRdb's table is partial and in-frame only. The sample records over 75,000 clones, roughly 92% being singletons. These receptors' antigens are unknown. The sample was unstimulated CD8+ T cells sorted from spleen or lymph node cells, taken before transplant. The receptors derive from a human donor who was the organ donor for an intestinal transplant.

The chain uses TRBV6-5 and TRBJ2-2; D not certain. This CDR3 is built from 14 residues. V shed 6 bases and J shed 7 bases, with 15 bases lying between them. CDR1 MNHEY and CDR2 SVGAGI come from the germline V gene. The CDR3: CASSLLRQSGELFF. The CDR3 DNA reads TGTGCCAGCAGCCTCCTGCGGCAGAGCGGGGAGCTGTTTTTT.

The chain carries TRBV7-9 and TRBJ2-5, with 7 bases aligning to TRBD1. Matching the DNA end better, TRBJ2-7 makes the J call doubtful. The CDR3 has 16 residues. Germline lookup yields CDR1 SEHNR and CDR2 FQNEAQ (reference sequence). CDR3 region: CASSHYPPGGTYEQYF. The CDR3 region has the DNA TGTGCCAGCAGCCACTACCCTCCAGGGGGAACCTACGAGCAGTACTTC.

V and J are TRBV4-1 and TRBJ1-6; 7 bases line up with TRBD1. Germline trimming cut 1 base from V and 10 bases from J; bases unmatched to any gene: 4. Per germline, CDR1 MGHRA and CDR2 YSYEKL. The CDR3 is 14 residues long. The CDR3 sequence: CASSQATGHSPLHF. CDR3 DNA sequence: TGCGCCAGCAGCCAAGCGACAGGGCACTCACCCCTCCACTTT.

V gene TRBV7-9 combines with J gene TRBJ2-7, with unresolved D. CDR3 length equals 17 residues. Trimming cost V 4 bases and J 3 bases, with 22 bases left between them. CDR1 and CDR2 (germline): SEHNR, FQNEAQ (reference sequence). DNA of the CDR3: TGTGCCAGCAGCTCTCTTTCTGGCCACAGAATCTACTACGAGCAGTACTTC. This codes for CASSSLSGHRIYYEQYF. The whole variable domain, remainder taken from reference TRBV7-9 and TRBJ2-7, is DTGVSQNPRHKITKRGQNVTFRCDPISEHNRLYWYRQTLGQGPEFLTYFQNEAQLEKSRLLSDRFSAERPKGSFSTLEIQRTEQGDSAMYLCASSSLSGHRIYYEQYFGPGTRLTVT.

The rearrangement uses TRBV4-1 and TRBJ1-5; 8 positions agree with TRBD1. The CDR3 is 14 amino acids. The J segment lost 7 bases and the V segment lost 6 bases, leaving 8 bases of the junction unmatched. CDR1 MGHRA and CDR2 YSYEKL come from the germline V gene. CDR3 in amino acids: CASSQTGVEQPQHF. In DNA, the CDR3 is TGCGCCAGCAGTCAGACAGGGGTTGAGCAGCCCCAGCATTTT.

The V call is TRBV6-5, the J call TRBJ2-3; D ambiguous. Germline CDR1 MNHEY, CDR2 SVGAGI. The V gene lost 5 bases and the J gene lost 0 bases, with 6 bases spanning the gap. The CDR3 covers 13 residues. CDR3 DNA: TGTGCCAGCAGTGTTACTAGCACAGATACGCAGTATTTT. Translated, it gives CASSVTSTDTQYF.

The chain employs TRBV11-3 and TRBJ2-5; D is perhaps TRBD2 (5 bases). Germline assignment: CDR1 SGHNT and CDR2 YENEEA. The CDR3 is made up of 13 amino acids. Trimming took off 2 bases at V and 7 bases at J, with 11 bases between the two ends. CDR3 region: CASSLMAGSTQYF. The CDR3 DNA is TGTGCCAGCAGCTTAATGGCGGGTTCGACCCAGTACTTC.

V and J are TRBV15 and TRBJ2-7; D is uncertain. Between the trimmed V and J ends, which lost 5 bases and 2 bases, there was a span of 13 bases. This CDR3 is built from 14 residues. The germline V gene encodes CDR1 LNHNV and CDR2 YYDKDF (reference sequence). DNA for the CDR3: TGTGCCACCAGCCTCCACCGGTCAACCTACGAGCAGTACTTC. This gives the protein CATSLHRSTYEQYF.

The V and J genes are TRBV2 and TRBJ1-1; D unclear. This CDR3 region has 13 residues. The V and J ends lost 6 bases and 5 bases respectively, with 13 bases between them. Germline loops: CDR1 SNHLY, CDR2 FYNNEI. DNA for the CDR3: TGTGCCAGCAGATCAGCGGTTTGGACTGAAGCTTTCTTT. This translates into CASRSAVWTEAFF.

The V gene is TRBV29-1, the J gene TRBJ2-3; tentative D call: TRBD2 (5 bases). V lost 4 bases to trimming and J lost 0 bases, with 8 bases between them. Germline CDR1 reads SQVTM; CDR2 reads ANQGSEA. The CDR3 is made up of 13 amino acids. The CDR3 is CSVGEFSTDTQYF. The CDR3 DNA sequence: TGCAGCGTTGGGGAGTTCAGCACAGATACGCAGTATTTT.

The chain combines TRBV28 with TRBJ2-7; perhaps TRBD2 as D (5 bases). There are 12 residues in the CDR3. Germline V gene data show CDR1 as MDHEN and CDR2 as SYDVKM. The CDR3 here is CAIGSGSYEQYF. The CDR3 bases are TGTGCGATTGGAAGCGGCTCCTACGAGCAGTACTTC.

J is TRBJ1-2 and V is TRBV6-1; TRBD1 matches 7 bases. V lost 6 bases to trimming and J lost 1 base; unmatched junction nucleotides: 2. CDR1 is MNHNS, CDR2 SASEGT, per germline. The length of the CDR3 is 13 residues. Here the CDR3 reads CASRGQFNYGYTF. CDR3 in DNA: TGTGCCAGCAGGGGACAGTTTAACTATGGCTACACCTTC.

The rearrangement links TRBV7-3 to TRBJ2-1; 8 nucleotides agree with TRBD1. After removal of 2 bases from V and 4 bases from J, the junction contained 4 bases not matched to a gene. Germline-derived CDR1 and CDR2 are SGHTA and FQGTGA. The CDR3 is 15 residues long. CDR3 in amino acids: CASSLGQGWYNEQFF. The CDR3 DNA is TGTGCCAGCAGCTTAGGACAGGGTTGGTACAATGAGCAGTTCTTC.

V usage is TRBV2 and J usage is TRBJ1-1, with D unresolved. The CDR3 contains 13 residues. Germline assignment: CDR1 SNHLY and CDR2 FYNNEI. The V end was cut by 6 bases, the J end by 0 bases, with 8 bases between. CDR3 in DNA: TGTGCCAGCAGGGGCGTTATGAACACTGAAGCTTTCTTT. It specifies CASRGVMNTEAFF.

Only one count was recorded for this clone. J is TRBJ2-7 and V is TRBV6-1; TRBD2 matches at 7 bases. V was pared by 2 bases and J by 4 bases, with 20 bases of the junction left unmatched. The germline V gene encodes CDR1 MNHNS and CDR2 SASEGT. The CDR3 spans 19 residues. The CDR3 sequence is CASSELLRQPRTSWYEQYF. The DNA of the CDR3 is TGTGCCAGCAGTGAACTTCTTAGGCAGCCAAGGACTAGTTGGTACGAGCAGTACTTC.

V and J are TRBV28 and TRBJ2-2; TRBD2 agrees at 12 bases. Germline lookup yields CDR1 MDHEN and CDR2 SYDVKM. V dropped 10 bases and J dropped 5; count of bases not matched to a gene: 5. This CDR3 spans 14 amino acids. CDR3 sequence reads: CATRLAGETGELFF. DNA for the CDR3: TGTGCCACCAGACTAGCGGGAGAGACCGGGGAGCTGTTTTTT.

The chain links TRBV10-1 to TRBJ2-1; 10 bases are shared with TRBD2. Germline V gene data show CDR1 as WNHNN and CDR2 as SYGVQD (reference sequence). CDR3 size: 15 residues. V was clipped by 3 bases and J by 8 bases; unmatched bases: 7. The CDR3 protein is CASSELAGMIDEQFF. CDR3 nucleotide sequence: TGCGCCAGCAGTGAACTAGCGGGAATGATAGATGAGCAGTTCTTC.

The V gene is TRBV28, the J gene TRBJ2-6; D might be TRBD1 (5 bases). V was clipped by 3 bases and J by 1 base, with 22 bases between them. The CDR3 is 20 amino acids. In germline, CDR1 is MDHEN, CDR2 SYDVKM. CDR3 coding DNA: TGTGCCAGCAGTTTTTTTACCGGCAGGGTTAGAAGATCTGGGGCCAACGTCCTGACTTTC. Translated, it gives CASSFFTGRVRRSGANVLTF.

J is TRBJ2-7 and V is TRBV7-6; 7 nucleotides line up with TRBD2. V shed 1 base, J shed 5 bases, and the junction held 5 bases outside the gene matches. The germline CDR1 and CDR2 sequences are SGHVS and FNYEAQ. The CDR3 is made up of 14 amino acids. In DNA, the CDR3 is TGTGCCAGCAGCTTAGGGGCGGGAGATAACGAGCAGTACTTC. Translation: CASSLGAGDNEQYF.